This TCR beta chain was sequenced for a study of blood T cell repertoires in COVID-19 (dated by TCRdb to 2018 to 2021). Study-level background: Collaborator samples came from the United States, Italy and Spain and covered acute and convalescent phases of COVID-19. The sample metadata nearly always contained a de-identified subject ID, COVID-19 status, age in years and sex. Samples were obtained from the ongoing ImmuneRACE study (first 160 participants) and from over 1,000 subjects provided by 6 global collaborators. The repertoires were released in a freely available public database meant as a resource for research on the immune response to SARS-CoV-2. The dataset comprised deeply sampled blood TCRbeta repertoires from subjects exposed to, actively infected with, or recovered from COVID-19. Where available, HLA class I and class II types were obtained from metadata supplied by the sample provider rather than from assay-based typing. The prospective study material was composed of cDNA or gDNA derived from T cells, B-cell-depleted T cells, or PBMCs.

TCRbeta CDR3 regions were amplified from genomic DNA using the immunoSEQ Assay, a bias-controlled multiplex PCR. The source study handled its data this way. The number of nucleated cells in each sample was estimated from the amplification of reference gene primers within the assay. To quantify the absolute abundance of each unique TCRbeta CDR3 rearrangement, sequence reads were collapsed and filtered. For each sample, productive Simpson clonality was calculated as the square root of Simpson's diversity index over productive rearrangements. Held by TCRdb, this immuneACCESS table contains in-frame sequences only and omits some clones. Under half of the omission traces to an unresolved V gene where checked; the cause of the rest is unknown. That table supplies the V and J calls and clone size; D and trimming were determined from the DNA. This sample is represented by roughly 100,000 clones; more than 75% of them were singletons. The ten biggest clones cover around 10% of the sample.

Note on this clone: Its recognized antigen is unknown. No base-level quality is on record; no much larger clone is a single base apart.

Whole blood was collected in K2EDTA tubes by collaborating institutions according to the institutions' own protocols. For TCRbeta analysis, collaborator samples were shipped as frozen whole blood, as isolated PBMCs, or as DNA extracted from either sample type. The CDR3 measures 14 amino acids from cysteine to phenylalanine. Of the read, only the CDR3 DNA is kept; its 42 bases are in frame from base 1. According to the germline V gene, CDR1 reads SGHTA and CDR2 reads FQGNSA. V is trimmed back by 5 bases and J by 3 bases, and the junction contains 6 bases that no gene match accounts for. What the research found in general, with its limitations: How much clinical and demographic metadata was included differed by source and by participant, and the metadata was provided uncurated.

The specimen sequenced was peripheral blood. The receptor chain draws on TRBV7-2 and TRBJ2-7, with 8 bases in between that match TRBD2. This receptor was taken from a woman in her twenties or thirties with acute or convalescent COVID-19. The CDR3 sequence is CASSPGGRYYEQYF. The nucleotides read TGTGCCAGCAGCCCGGGGGGGCGATACTACGAGCAGTACTTC.